This record concerns one T cell receptor (beta chain) sequence. Sequenced by immunoSEQ multiplex PCR; TCRdb stores in-frame clones only, minus some. The sample records around 130,000 clones, about 83% being singletons. The record originates from a study of blood T cell repertoires in COVID-19. On the study more broadly: PBMCs, B-cell-depleted T cells, or T cells provided the cDNA or gDNA that made up the material.

The origin of this receptor is a human donor in a cohort sampled during active COVID-19. Sequencing was done on a sample of peripheral blood.

CDR3 protein: CASSSTGRTDTQYF. The CDR3, as DNA: TGTGCCAGTAGTTCCACAGGTCGCACAGATACGCAGTATTTT. This sequence joins TRBV19 and TRBJ2-3; perhaps TRBD1 as D (5 bases). The CDR3 is 14 residues long. V was trimmed by 5 bases and J by 1 base, leaving 10 bases between them. Germline V gives CDR1 LNHDA, CDR2 SQIVND (reference sequence).